Shown below are 14 T cell receptor beta chains from a single sample sequenced in a study of CD8+ T cells in alopecia areata. cDNA reverse transcribed from extracted RNA served as the sequencing template. TCRdb keeps only in-frame clones here, not all; method: immunoSEQ multiplex PCR. The table lists under 200,000 clones, 60% to 75% of them singletons. Treatment described: oral pan-JAK inhibitor, 5-10 mg twice daily. Sequences were derived from CD4+ T cells sorted from blood, sampled at week 24, from a patient treated with tofacitinib. The source is a human donor with alopecia areata.

This clone was counted between two and nine times. This chain links TRBV6-5 with TRBJ2-3; D is uncertain. With 6 bases removed from V and 2 bases from J, the gap between germline ends came to 9 bases. There are 13 residues in the CDR3. The germline gives CDR1 MNHEY, CDR2 SVGAGI. Here the CDR3 DNA reads TGTGCCAGCAGAGAAACCCCCACAGATACGCAGTATTTT. Translation: CASRETPTDTQYF.

The chain carries TRBV15 and TRBJ2-5, with D possibly being TRBD1 (6 bases). This CDR3 is 17 amino acids long. Germline CDR1 is LNHNV and CDR2 is YYDKDF (reference sequence). V was cut by 0 bases and J by 5 bases, with 19 bases left in between. As DNA, the CDR3 is TGTGCCACCAGCAGAGATGTGGGGGCAGCCGGGGAGGAGACCCAGTACTTC. Its translation: CATSRDVGAAGEETQYF.

This clone has a handful of counts. V gene TRBV7-2 combines with J gene TRBJ1-2; 8 bases align to TRBD1. Germline V lookup: CDR1 SGHTA, CDR2 FQGNSA. The CDR3 contains 15 residues. V lost 4 bases, J lost 4 bases, and 8 bases stayed unmatched. Written as DNA, the CDR3 is TGTGCCAGCAGCTGGACCGGGACAGGAGCCTATGGCTACACCTTC. Translation gives CASSWTGTGAYGYTF.

The chain combines TRBV7-8 with TRBJ1-1; TRBD1 matches 7 bases. CDR3 length: 12 amino acids. The ends lost 3 bases at V and 11 bases at J; junction bases unmatched: 6. Germline V CDR1 and CDR2: SGHVS, FQNEAQ. CDR3 coding DNA: TGTGCCAGCAGCTTGGCGACAGGGCCGGCTTTCTTT. Translated, it gives CASSLATGPAFF.

The rearrangement joins TRBV4-1 to TRBJ2-3; D may be TRBD2 (5 bases). Trimming left V 2 bases short and J 2 bases short, with 14 bases between. The length of the CDR3 is 16 residues. Germline CDR1 MGHRA, CDR2 YSYEKL. The CDR3: CASSQIGSTSTDTQYF. In nucleotides, the CDR3 is TGCGCCAGCAGCCAAATAGGGAGTACCTCCACAGATACGCAGTATTTT.

This clone has a handful of counts. This chain links TRBV28 with TRBJ2-7; TRBD2 aligns across 7 bases. Per the germline V gene, CDR1 is MDHEN and CDR2 is SYDVKM. The CDR3 length is 11 residues. After removal of 8 bases from V and 2 bases from J, the junction contained 0 bases not matched to a gene. The CDR3, as DNA: TGTGCCAGCGGACTAGCCTACGAGCAGTACTTC. Translating it yields CASGLAYEQYF. Together with reference TRBV28 and TRBJ2-7, the CDR3 gives the full variable domain: DVKVTQSSRYLVKRTGEKVFLECVQDMDHENMFWYRQDPGLGLRLIYFSYDVKMKEKGDIPEGYSVSREKKERFSLILESASTNQTSMYLCASGLAYEQYFGPGTRLTVT.

J is TRBJ2-5 and V is TRBV2; tentatively, D is TRBD1 (5 bases). The V end lost 8 bases, the J end lost 2 bases, and 9 bases lay between the germline ends. CDR1 is SNHLY and CDR2 is FYNNEI in the germline V gene. This CDR3 is 12 amino acids long. The CDR3 protein is CASQTDQETQYF. The CDR3 DNA is TGTGCCAGCCAGACAGATCAAGAGACCCAGTACTTC.

This clone came up once. The genes are TRBV30 and TRBJ2-6, with a tentative D call TRBD1 (5 bases). V lost 2 bases and J 0 bases, leaving 5 bases between the germline ends. Germline-derived CDR1 and CDR2 are GTSNPN and SVGIG (reference sequence). The CDR3 length is 14 residues. CDR3 coding DNA: TGTGCCTGGAGTCAGGGCTCTGGGGCCAACGTCCTGACTTTC. Translated, it gives CAWSQGSGANVLTF.

This clone has only a few counts. The rearrangement links TRBV2 to TRBJ2-5; D gene ambiguous. V dropped 6 bases and J dropped 3 bases, with 5 bases sitting between them. Germline V lookup: CDR1 SNHLY, CDR2 FYNNEI. This CDR3 comprises 11 residues. In nucleotides, the CDR3 is TGTGCCAGCAGGCACGAAGAGACCCAGTACTTC. It encodes CASRHEETQYF.

This chain links TRBV4-2 with TRBJ2-7; 12 bases match TRBD2. CDR3 length equals 17 residues. Per the germline V gene, CDR1 is LGHNA and CDR2 is YNFKEQ. V was clipped by 3 bases and J by 0 bases; unmatched bases: 6. The DNA for the CDR3 is TGTGCCAGCAGCCAGCCTAGCGGGGGGGCTTACTCCTACGAGCAGTACTTC. This translates into CASSQPSGGAYSYEQYF.

The V and J genes are TRBV5-1 and TRBJ2-7; D may correspond to TRBD1 or TRBD2 (5 bases each). Trimming removed 5 bases from V and 1 base from J, with 13 bases in between. Germline CDR1 and CDR2: SGHRS and YFSETQ. The CDR3 contains 14 residues. The CDR3 nucleotides read TGCGCCAGCAGAACCGGGACCACATCCTACGAGCAGTACTTC. Translated: CASRTGTTSYEQYF.

The chain recombines TRBV30 with TRBJ1-5, with a tentative D call TRBD1 (5 bases). V lost 0 bases to trimming and J lost 2 bases, with 14 bases between them. From germline, CDR1 is GTSNPN and CDR2 SVGIG (reference sequence). The CDR3 is made up of 16 amino acids. The CDR3 loop reads CAWSVRGGVGNQPQHF. The CDR3 bases are TGTGCCTGGAGTGTAAGGGGAGGGGTGGGCAATCAGCCCCAGCATTTT.

The sample holds many counts of this clone. The J gene is TRBJ2-7, the V gene TRBV7-2; D ambiguous. Trimming cost V 10 bases and J 0 bases, with 7 bases left between them. This CDR3 has 11 residues. The germline V gene encodes CDR1 SGHTA and CDR2 FQGNSA. The CDR3 nucleotides read TGTGCCACCGCCGCCTCCTACGAGCAGTACTTC. Amino acid sequence: CATAASYEQYF.

The chain is built from TRBV5-1 and TRBJ1-5, with 8 positions matching TRBD1. V shed 4 bases, J shed 1 base, and the junction held 4 bases outside the gene matches. The CDR3 loop spans 15 amino acids. Germline CDR1 and CDR2: SGHRS and YFSETQ. The CDR3 protein is CASSQGQGSNQPQHF. The CDR3 region has the DNA TGCGCCAGCAGCCAAGGACAGGGCAGCAATCAGCCCCAGCATTTT.